This T cell receptor beta chain was observed in a study of vaccination effects on CD4 cells after COVID-19. ViraFEST assay sequencing came after antigen-specific CD4+ T cells were expanded with viral peptide pools. CD4+ T cells were isolated after 10 days of culture. This person caught SARS-CoV-2 sometime from March to December 2020, and PCR testing confirmed the infection. Every participant took two doses of the BNT162b2 or mRNA-1273 vaccine. Clones were sequenced by immunoSEQ multiplex PCR, and TCRdb holds only the in-frame ones, with some missing. In the table there are fewer than 15,000 clones, 73% of which are singletons. Of note for this clone: What it binds is not known.

The germline gives CDR1 LNHDA, CDR2 SQIVND (reference sequence). V was cut by 7 bases and J by 4 bases, with 16 bases left in between. The CDR3 is made up of 14 amino acids. This TCR came from a human donor who had a prior SARS-CoV-2 infection. The gene calls are TRBV19 and TRBJ1-2; D is ambiguous. This sample comprised CD4+ T cells from PBMCs cultured with HCoV-NL63 spike peptides, obtained after COVID-19 vaccination. The CDR3 region is CASKEISGVYGYTF. As DNA, the CDR3 is TGTGCCAGTAAGGAGATTAGTGGGGTCTATGGCTACACCTTC.